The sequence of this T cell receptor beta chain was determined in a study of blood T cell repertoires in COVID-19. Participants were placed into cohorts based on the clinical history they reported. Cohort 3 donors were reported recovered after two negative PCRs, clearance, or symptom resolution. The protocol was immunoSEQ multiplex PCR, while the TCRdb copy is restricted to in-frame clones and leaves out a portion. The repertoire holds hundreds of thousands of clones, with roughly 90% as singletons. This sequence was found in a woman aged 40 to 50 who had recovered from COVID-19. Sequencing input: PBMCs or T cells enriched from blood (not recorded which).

The CDR3 loop is CASSFPGMHSPLHF. The CDR3 coding sequence is TGTGCCAGCAGCTTTCCAGGGATGCATTCACCCCTCCACTTT. V gene TRBV7-2 combines with J gene TRBJ1-6; the D gene is possibly TRBD1 (5 bases). This CDR3 spans 14 amino acids. Per the germline V gene, CDR1 is SGHTA and CDR2 is FQGNSA. The V end lost 3 bases, the J end lost 8 bases, and 11 bases lay between the germline ends.